Each of the 14 T cell receptor beta chains below was sequenced from the same sample in a study of T-cell memory formation after mild COVID-19. Via MiXCR, TCRdb re-called the 5' RACE reads, giving one row per CDR3 protein. The top ten clones hold approximately 12% of a sample with 400,000 or so distinct CDR3 sequences, roughly 21% of them seen once. Sequencing used PBMCs or a T cell subset sorted from them (not recorded which). These receptors were collected from an adult woman who had mild COVID-19 (a few samples of this study predate the infection). Cell type and time point are not known.

The CDR3 sequence: CASSQSRGAQNTEAFF. CDR3 sequence (DNA): TGCGCCAGCAGCCAATCCAGAGGGGCTCAGAACACTGAAGCTTTCTTT. The gene calls are TRBV4-1 and TRBJ1-1; possible D gene TRBD1, 5 bases. There are 16 residues in the CDR3. The V gene's germline CDR1 is MGHRA and CDR2 YSYEKL. V lost 2 bases and J 1 base, leaving 14 bases between the germline ends.

This clonotype was observed a handful of times. The chain uses TRBV29-1 and TRBJ1-4; 9 bases fit TRBD1. After removal of 1 base from V and 6 bases from J, the junction contained 9 bases not matched to a gene. The V gene's germline CDR1 is SQVTM and CDR2 ANQGSEA. CDR3 length: 16 amino acids. This CDR3 is CSVEGTPDRGDEKLFF. The CDR3 coding sequence is TGCAGCGTTGAAGGCACCCCGGACAGGGGAGATGAAAAACTGTTTTTT.

The rearrangement uses TRBV2 and TRBJ2-1, with 7 positions matching TRBD2. Per germline, CDR1 SNHLY and CDR2 FYNNEI. V lost 6 bases to trimming and J lost 1 base; unmatched junction nucleotides: 9. The CDR3 has 16 amino acids. In DNA, the CDR3 is TGTGCCAGCAGGGCCAGGACTAGTGGTTCCTACAATGAGCAGTTCTTC. As protein: CASRARTSGSYNEQFF.

At least ten counts were recorded for this clonotype. The V gene is TRBV11-2, the J gene TRBJ1-1; 7 positions match TRBD1. J gave up 1 base and V 5 bases, and 4 bases lay outside the gene matches. The CDR3 contains 14 residues. Looked up from germline, CDR1 is SGHAT and CDR2 is FQNNGV. CDR3: CASSPRDRNTEAFF. In DNA form, the CDR3 reads TGTGCCAGCAGCCCCCGGGACAGGAACACTGAAGCTTTCTTT.

The chain joins TRBV20-1 to TRBJ2-1; unclear D gene. This CDR3 has 15 residues. V gave up 5 bases and J gave up 2 bases, with 16 bases separating them. Germline V gene lookup returns CDR1 DFQATT and CDR2 SNEGSKA (reference sequence). The CDR3 DNA reads as TGCAGTGCTCCTGGGCGATCGGGTACCTACAATGAGCAGTTCTTC. It yields the protein CSAPGRSGTYNEQFF.

This chain joins TRBV9 and TRBJ2-3; a possible D gene is TRBD2 (5 bases). Deletions cut 0 bases from V and 2 bases from J, with 13 bases between. This CDR3 comprises 16 residues. The V gene's germline CDR1 is SGDLS and CDR2 YYNGEE. The CDR3 here is CASSVAGSRSTDTQYF. CDR3 DNA: TGTGCCAGCAGCGTAGCGGGGAGTCGGTCCACAGATACGCAGTATTTT.

This clonotype has more than one count but fewer than ten. V is TRBV29-1 and J is TRBJ1-1, with 7 bases fitting TRBD1. CDR3 size: 13 residues. Trimming cost V 6 bases and J 12 bases; bases outside gene matches: 16. Germline CDR1 and CDR2: SQVTM and ANQGSEA. The CDR3 protein is CSVLHLNRGPSFF. The DNA of the CDR3 is TGCAGCGTCCTGCACCTCAACAGGGGTCCTTCTTTCTTT. Using reference TRBV29-1 and TRBJ1-1 for the parts outside the CDR3, the full variable domain is SAVISQKPSRDICQRGTSLTIQCQVDSQVTMMFWYRQQPGQSLTLIATANQGSEATYESGFVIDKFPISRPNLTFSTLTVSNMSPEDSSIYLCSVLHLNRGPSFFGQGTRLTVV.

This clonotype was observed many times. Written as DNA, the CDR3 is TGTGCCAGCAGCTCCATCGGCGACCTCACAGATACGCAGTATTTT. It specifies CASSSIGDLTDTQYF. The rearrangement joins TRBV7-2 to TRBJ2-3, with unresolved D. The V gene lost 4 bases and the J gene lost 2 bases, with 13 bases spanning the gap. Germline CDR1 reads SGHTA; CDR2 reads FQGNSA. The CDR3 covers 15 residues. The whole variable domain, remainder taken from reference TRBV7-2 and TRBJ2-3, is GAGVSQSPSNKVTEKGKDVELRCDPISGHTALYWYRQSLGQGLEFLIYFQGNSAPDKSGLPSDRFSAERTGGSVSTLTIQRTQQEDSAVYLCASSSIGDLTDTQYFGPGTRLTVL.

The genes are TRBV5-1 and TRBJ1-2; D gene unclear. CDR3 length: 17 residues. Trimming pared 3 bases from V and 8 bases from J, leaving 26 bases between. Germline CDR1 reads SGHRS; CDR2 reads YFSETQ. This CDR3 is CASSSTSNRAGLRGYTF. DNA of the CDR3: TGCGCCAGCAGCTCCACCTCGAACCGGGCCGGTCTTCGGGGCTACACCTTC.

This clonotype was counted only a few times. The chain links TRBV29-1 to TRBJ2-4, with D possibly matching TRBD2 (6 bases). CDR1 is SQVTM, CDR2 ANQGSEA, per germline. The CDR3 length is 15 residues. V lost 6 bases and J lost 0, with 15 bases in between. CDR3 sequence: CSVRGTELAKNIQYF. Written as DNA, the CDR3 is TGCAGCGTCCGGGGGACTGAGCTAGCCAAAAACATTCAGTACTTC.

This clonotype was observed a handful of times. The chain recombines TRBV24-1 with TRBJ2-6; 8 bases fit TRBD1. Trimming at V came to 1 base and at J to 4 bases, leaving 5 bases not matched to a gene. The CDR3 extends over 17 amino acids. CDR1 and CDR2 from the germline V gene are KGHDR and SFDVKD. The CDR3 DNA reads as TGTGCCACCAGTGATTTTGGGACAGGAAGAGGGGCCAACGTCCTGACTTTC. Its translation is CATSDFGTGRGANVLTF.

The chain has TRBV6-4 and TRBJ1-4; 8 positions match TRBD1. V trimming: 7 bases; J trimming: 6 bases; junction bases outside the gene matches: 7. This CDR3 is built from 14 residues. The germline V gene has CDR1 MRHNA and CDR2 SNTAGT. CDR3 nucleotides: TGTGCCAGCAACGGACAGGGAGGAGATGAAAAACTGTTTTTT. This codes for CASNGQGGDEKLFF.

A few counts support this clonotype. V usage is TRBV7-9 and J usage is TRBJ1-4; D not certain. The V end was cut by 5 bases, the J end by 3 bases, with 16 bases between. The CDR3 has 16 residues. Germline V gene data show CDR1 as SEHNR and CDR2 as FQNEAQ (reference sequence). CDR3 in amino acids: CASSPGQNTANEKLFF. In nucleotides, the CDR3 is TGTGCCAGCAGCCCCGGCCAGAATACGGCTAATGAAAAACTGTTTTTT.

This clonotype showed up just once. The genes are TRBV20-1 and TRBJ2-7, with TRBD2 matching over 7 bases. In germline, CDR1 is DFQATT, CDR2 SNEGSKA (reference sequence). The CDR3 covers 16 residues. V was clipped by 2 bases and J by 0 bases; unmatched bases: 10. In DNA form, the CDR3 reads TGCAGTGCTAGAATGTCGGGGACTACCGCCTCCTACGAGCAGTACTTC. Encoded protein: CSARMSGTTASYEQYF.